Following are 11 T cell receptor beta chains from one sample sequenced in a study of T-cell reconstitution after alpha-beta-depleted transplantation in children. The TCRbeta library incorporated unique molecular identifiers. Each CDR3 protein is one row after TCRdb ran MiXCR on the PCR reads. Here the sample spans about 980,000 distinct CDR3 sequences, roughly 29% being singletons. The sample here was PBMCs, mostly from graft donor cells, taken 360 days after TCRalphabeta/CD19-depleted stem cell transplant. These receptors were collected from a boy in the first two years of life who had a stem cell transplant for SCID, so the T cells may come from the graft donor.

The chain recombines TRBV25-1 with TRBJ1-6; TRBD1 aligns across 10 bases. The CDR3 runs 14 residues. V lost 1 base to trimming and J lost 14 bases; unmatched junction nucleotides: 5. In germline, CDR1 is MGHDK, CDR2 SYGVNS. CDR3 DNA: TGTGCCAGCAGTGAATGGAGGACAGGGGGAGCCCTCCACTTT. Translation: CASSEWRTGGALHF.

This chain uses TRBV28 with TRBJ2-7; 10 nucleotides agree with TRBD1. The CDR3 covers 18 residues. J was trimmed by 3 bases and V by 3 bases; bases with no gene match: 14. Germline V gene sequence: CDR1 MDHEN, CDR2 SYDVKM. CDR3 sequence reads: CASSFPPTGGDLFYEQYF. CDR3 coding DNA: TGTGCCAGCAGTTTTCCCCCGACAGGGGGCGACCTCTTCTACGAGCAGTACTTC.

V gene TRBV20-1 combines with J gene TRBJ2-7; D ambiguous. This CDR3 is 11 amino acids long. The ends were cut back, 5 bases at V and 3 bases at J, with 8 bases in the middle. Germline CDR1 DFQATT, CDR2 SNEGSKA (reference sequence). The CDR3 protein is CSAPWVYEQYF. The CDR3 DNA is TGCAGTGCTCCCTGGGTCTACGAGCAGTACTTC.

The V and J genes are TRBV5-1 and TRBJ2-7; no firm D call. Germline CDR1 SGHRS, CDR2 YFSETQ. The CDR3 contains 13 residues. Trimming took off 2 bases at V and 6 bases at J, with 12 bases between the two ends. In DNA form, the CDR3 reads TGCGCCAGCAGCTTACATTCCCCCCTCGAGCAGTACTTC. As protein: CASSLHSPLEQYF.

V usage is TRBV3-1 and J usage is TRBJ2-5, with a possible D match to TRBD1 (6 bases). Germline V gene lookup returns CDR1 LGHDT and CDR2 YNNKEL (reference sequence). V lost 2 bases and J lost 1, with 20 bases in between. The CDR3 has 18 amino acids. CDR3 protein: CASSQTGYHLTSQETQYF. As DNA, the CDR3 is TGTGCCAGCAGCCAAACAGGGTACCACTTGACCTCCCAAGAGACCCAGTACTTC.

The V gene is TRBV7-8, the J gene TRBJ1-2; no definite D call. Germline lookup yields CDR1 SGHVS and CDR2 FQNEAQ. This CDR3 spans 13 amino acids. Trimming took 5 bases from V and 3 from J, leaving 10 bases between them. The CDR3 loop reads CASSPQSDYGYTF. For the CDR3, the DNA is TGTGCCAGCAGCCCACAGTCGGACTATGGCTACACCTTC. The full variable domain, rest sourced from reference TRBV7-8 and TRBJ1-2, is GAGVSQSPRYKVAKRGQDVALRCDPISGHVSLFWYQQALGQGPEFLTYFQNEAQLDKSGLPSDRFFAERPEGSVSTLKIQRTQQEDSAVYLCASSPQSDYGYTFGSGTRLTVV.

V is TRBV14 and J is TRBJ2-1; 7 bases align to TRBD2. Germline CDR1 and CDR2: SGHDN and FVKESK. This CDR3 spans 16 amino acids. V dropped 0 bases and J dropped 2; count of bases not matched to a gene: 4. Here the CDR3 DNA reads TGTGCCAGCAGCCAAGATTGGGCGGGGGCCTACAATGAGCAGTTCTTC. Residues: CASSQDWAGAYNEQFF.

The CDR3 DNA follows: TGCAGTGCTACCCCCAGGACTAGCGGGGGGTACAATGAGCAGTTCTTC. Translated, it gives CSATPRTSGGYNEQFF. The chain carries TRBV20-1 and TRBJ2-1, with 14 bases aligning to TRBD2. Per germline, CDR1 DFQATT and CDR2 SNEGSKA (reference sequence). This CDR3 has 16 amino acids. Unmatched junction bases numbered 6, after V lost 4 bases and J lost 4 bases.

In its sample, this clonotype was seen a few times. DNA for the CDR3: TGTGCCACCAGTGACGCCGGGACAGCCGAGGGGACCCAGTACTTC. Translating gives CATSDAGTAEGTQYF. V and J are TRBV24-1 and TRBJ2-5; 7 bases are a match to TRBD1. This CDR3 region has 15 residues. J lost 7 bases, V lost 4 bases, and 11 bases had no gene match. Per germline, CDR1 KGHDR and CDR2 SFDVKD.

V is TRBV20-1 and J is TRBJ2-6, with D possibly TRBD1 on 6 matching bases. With 0 bases removed from V and 4 bases from J, the gap between germline ends came to 10 bases. The germline gives CDR1 DFQATT, CDR2 SNEGSKA (reference sequence). CDR3 length: 15 residues. CDR3 in DNA: TGCAGTGCTAGAGAGTGGGGGCGGGGGGCCAACGTCCTGACTTTC. Its translation is CSAREWGRGANVLTF.

The J gene is TRBJ2-7, the V gene TRBV6-2 or TRBV6-3, with D hard to call. CDR3 length: 11 amino acids. Germline V gene sequence: CDR1 MNHEY, CDR2 SVGEGT. V was trimmed by 8 bases and J by 6 bases, leaving 11 bases between them. The CDR3 nucleotides read TGTGCCAGCGGTCGGTCTGGCGAGCAGTACTTC. Encoded protein: CASGRSGEQYF.